These 11 T cell receptor beta chains came from one sample sequenced in a study of cytomegalovirus exposure and HLA in healthy donors. The PCR employed 60 Vbeta primers together with 13 Jbeta primers. Sequencing used immunoSEQ multiplex PCR; TCRdb keeps in-frame clones, though not all of them. Its clone listing holds around 97,000 clones. Specimen: PBMCs. The receptors shown here come from a man between 40 and 49 years old in good health and CMV-seronegative.

CDR3 region: CASGLDQGSEQYF. As DNA, the CDR3 is TGTGCTAGTGGTTTGGACCAGGGGAGCGAGCAGTACTTC. The chain carries TRBV12-5 and TRBJ2-7; D might be TRBD1 (6 bases). The CDR3 covers 13 residues. The germline V and J ends were trimmed by 1 base and 6 bases, with 10 bases remaining between them. Germline V gives CDR1 LGHNT, CDR2 FRNRAP.

The chain couples TRBV6-5 to TRBJ2-1, with 7 bases fitting TRBD2. Germline CDR1 MNHEY, CDR2 SVGAGI. The CDR3 contains 15 residues. The V segment lost 2 bases and the J segment 5 bases; nucleotides outside the gene matches: 6. This chain's CDR3 is CASSYRDYKNNEQFF. The CDR3, as DNA: TGTGCCAGCAGTTACCGGGACTACAAAAACAATGAGCAGTTCTTC.

The V gene is TRBV5-1, the J gene TRBJ1-6, with a weak D call TRBD1 (6 bases). The length of the CDR3 is 15 residues. V lost 0 bases to trimming and J lost 14 bases, with 18 bases between them. CDR1 and CDR2 from the germline V gene are SGHRS and YFSETQ. The DNA for the CDR3 is TGCGCCAGCAGCTTGGCGACAGGTGGTGATGGATCCCTCCACTTT. As protein: CASSLATGGDGSLHF.

The chain has TRBV30 and TRBJ1-5; weak D call: TRBD1 (5 bases). The length of the CDR3 is 12 residues. Germline V lookup: CDR1 GTSNPN, CDR2 SVGIG (reference sequence). This CDR3 is CAHGGGSQPQHF. DNA of the CDR3: TGTGCTCACGGGGGGGGAAGTCAGCCCCAGCATTTT.

V usage is TRBV30 and J usage is TRBJ1-2; D may be TRBD1 (6 bases). The V end was cut by 0 bases, the J end by 3 bases, with 14 bases between. Per germline, CDR1 GTSNPN and CDR2 SVGIG (reference sequence). This CDR3 is built from 15 residues. CDR3: CAWSVPEGGDYGYTF. The CDR3 DNA reads TGTGCCTGGAGTGTACCTGAAGGGGGTGACTATGGCTACACCTTC. The full variable domain, its missing parts supplied by reference TRBV30 and TRBJ1-2, is SQTIHQWPATLVQPVGSPLSLECTVEGTSNPNLYWYRQAAGRGLQLLFYSVGIGQISSEVPQNLSASRPQDRQFILSSKKLLLSDSGFYLCAWSVPEGGDYGYTFGSGTRLTVV.

The rearrangement uses TRBV5-1 and TRBJ2-1; TRBD1 agrees at 8 bases. Germline CDR1 is SGHRS and CDR2 is YFSETQ. With V trimmed by 0 bases and J by 9 bases, 5 bases remained unmatched. The CDR3 length is 14 residues. CDR3 sequence reads: CASSLAAGGSEQFF. CDR3 DNA: TGCGCCAGCAGCTTGGCGGCAGGGGGCAGTGAGCAGTTCTTC.

The rearrangement links TRBV2 to TRBJ1-1; no definite D call. CDR3 length: 13 residues. Germline-derived CDR1 and CDR2 are SNHLY and FYNNEI. Deletions cut 4 bases from V and 2 bases from J, with 8 bases between. CDR3 in DNA: TGTGCCAGCAGTGTGTCACAAAACACTGAAGCTTTCTTT. This translates into CASSVSQNTEAFF.

V and J are TRBV7-9 and TRBJ2-6; no firm D call. CDR3 length equals 15 residues. V lost 4 bases, J lost 0 bases, and 7 bases lay in between. Germline CDR1 and CDR2: SEHNR and FQNEAQ (reference sequence). This CDR3 reads CASSSALSGANVLTF. The DNA of the CDR3 is TGTGCCAGCAGCTCCGCGCTCTCTGGGGCCAACGTCCTGACTTTC.

The gene calls are TRBV6-6 and TRBJ1-1; possibly TRBD1 for D (6 bases). Germline V CDR1 and CDR2: MNHNY, SVGAGI (reference sequence). This CDR3 is built from 16 residues. Trimming cost V 7 bases and J 0 bases, with 18 bases left between them. The CDR3 protein is CASTAGAQPLNTEAFF. CDR3 in DNA: TGTGCCAGCACAGCGGGGGCGCAGCCCTTGAACACTGAAGCTTTCTTT.

The V call is TRBV11-3, the J call TRBJ2-3; TRBD2 is a possible D gene (6 bases). The germline gives CDR1 SGHNT, CDR2 YENEEA. This CDR3 comprises 15 residues. With 4 bases removed from V and 4 bases from J, the gap between germline ends came to 15 bases. The CDR3 DNA reads as TGTGCCAGCAGCTCGGGTTCTGGAGGGTCAGATACGCAGTATTTT. This gives the protein CASSSGSGGSDTQYF.

DNA of the CDR3: TGTGCCAGTTCAGACAGGGGGCGGGGAGATACGCAGTATTTT. As protein: CASSDRGRGDTQYF. The rearrangement uses TRBV6-5 and TRBJ2-3; 10 positions agree with TRBD1. V was pared by 9 bases and J by 5 bases, with 8 bases of the junction left unmatched. This CDR3 comprises 14 residues. Germline V gene lookup returns CDR1 MNHEY and CDR2 SVGAGI.